This record looks at one TCR beta chain sequence and its context. Methods used by the authors: For nucleated cells, counts were estimated from reference gene primer amplification. Assay used: immunoSEQ multiplex PCR; TCRdb lists only in-frame clones, some missing. V, J and clone size are those of that table, while D and trimming were read from the DNA. Found here are 40,000 to 60,000 clones, 85% to 90% of them singletons; the top ten hold about 2.8%. The CDR3 is made up of 16 amino acids. Germline V CDR1 and CDR2: SEHNR, FQNEAQ (reference sequence). Trimming took 10 bases from V and 2 from J, leaving 23 bases between them. Seattle researchers signed up patients amid active infection and tracked them longitudinally. The sample originates from a study of blood T cell repertoires in COVID-19. Turning to the study itself: COVID-19 samples, acute and convalescent, were from the United States, Italy and Spain. T cells, B-cell-depleted T cells, or PBMCs supplied cDNA or gDNA.

This receptor was obtained from a woman older than 75 with COVID-19, enrolled during active disease. The V gene is TRBV7-9, the J gene TRBJ1-2; TRBD1 might be the D (5 bases). Material for sequencing was peripheral blood. DNA of the CDR3: TGTGCCACGCTGCGTCAGGGCAGTGGGGAAAACTATGGCTACACCTTC. It codes for CATLRQGSGENYGYTF.